This T cell receptor (beta chain) is from a study of yellow fever vaccine responses in identical twins. Regarding the study as a whole: Vaccine-induced T cell responses in twins were reportedly observed to appear partly convergent, partly personalized.

As regards this clonotype: Its antigen is unidentified.

TCRdb used MiXCR to reprocess the RT-PCR reads, holding one entry per CDR3 protein. Found here are roughly 15,000 distinct CDR3 sequences, roughly 83% of them singletons; the top ten hold 0.67%. The CDR3 totals 11 residues. The V gene lost 3 bases and the J gene lost 13 bases, with 8 bases spanning the gap. Germline-derived CDR1 and CDR2 are KGHDR and SFDVKD. This chain connects TRBV24-1 to TRBJ1-4; D is undetermined. The sample consisted of T cells from blood (PBMCs), unsorted or a sorted subset (not recorded which), taken before or after yellow fever vaccination (not recorded which). This receptor was taken from a woman aged 18-35 years who received the yellow fever vaccine. The CDR3 DNA reads as TGTGCCACCAGTGATCGGCGGGTACTGTTTTTT. It encodes CATSDRRVLFF.